These 25 T cell receptor beta chains came from one sample sequenced in a study of T cell repertoires in cytomegalovirus infection. In TCRdb, the reads were re-called with MiXCR into one record per CDR3 protein. This sample has hundreds of thousands of distinct CDR3 sequences, with more than 8% found just once. Sequencing was carried out using PBMCs. All receptors derive from a human donor in good health (CMV status not recorded). Some clones in this sample may be carry-over from other donors' samples.

There are many counts of this clonotype. This sequence joins TRBV12-3 or TRBV12-4 and TRBJ2-7, with D perhaps matching TRBD2 (6 bases). The CDR3 totals 13 residues. The V end lost 2 bases, the J end lost 3 bases, and 8 bases lay between the germline ends. The CDR3 reads CASSLPGGYEQYF. As DNA, the CDR3 is TGTGCCAGCAGTTTACCCGGGGGCTACGAGCAGTACTTC.

This rearrangement joins TRBV20-1 to TRBJ2-1; 8 bases line up with TRBD1. V trimming: 4 bases; J trimming: 5 bases; junction bases outside the gene matches: 4. The CDR3 runs 13 residues. The V gene's germline CDR1 is DFQATT and CDR2 SNEGSKA (reference sequence). DNA of the CDR3: TGCAGTGCTACCCAGGGGGCAGACAATGAGCAGTTCTTC. It encodes CSATQGADNEQFF.

The rearrangement links TRBV2 to TRBJ2-4, with D perhaps assigned TRBD1 or TRBD2 (5 bases each). The germline V and J ends were trimmed by 8 bases and 1 base, with 15 bases remaining between them. From germline, CDR1 is SNHLY and CDR2 FYNNEI. This CDR3 contains 15 residues. The CDR3: CASLGESPAKNIQYF. The CDR3 nucleotides read TGTGCCAGCTTGGGGGAGTCCCCGGCCAAAAACATTCAGTACTTC.

The rearrangement joins TRBV18 to TRBJ2-3; perhaps TRBD2 as D (5 bases). This CDR3 is 14 amino acids long. Germline V gene lookup returns CDR1 KGHSH and CDR2 LQKENI. The V end was cut by 1 base, the J end by 4 bases, with 9 bases between. The DNA of the CDR3 is TGTGCCAGCTCACCACTAGGGAGTGCAGATACGCAGTATTTT. Protein sequence: CASSPLGSADTQYF.

CDR3 nucleotide sequence: TGTGCCAGCAGCCTTGCGGGGAGGGATTACGAGCAGTACTTC. This translates into CASSLAGRDYEQYF. The chain is built from TRBV28 and TRBJ2-7; 7 bases line up with TRBD2. The V segment lost 6 bases and the J segment 4 bases; nucleotides outside the gene matches: 9. Germline lookup yields CDR1 MDHEN and CDR2 SYDVKM. CDR3 length equals 14 residues.

This clonotype was observed at least ten times. The chain links TRBV4-3 to TRBJ1-2, with a tentative D call TRBD1 (5 bases). Germline values: CDR1 LGHNA, CDR2 YSLEER. This CDR3 spans 16 amino acids. Trimming pared 0 bases from V and 5 bases from J, leaving 16 bases between. The CDR3 loop is CASSQDWGGNGYGYTF. The DNA for the CDR3 is TGCGCCAGCAGCCAAGATTGGGGGGGTAATGGGTATGGCTACACCTTC.

The chain is built from TRBV7-3 and TRBJ2-2; no firm D call. V lost 10 bases and J 0 bases, leaving 6 bases between the germline ends. Germline V lookup: CDR1 SGHTA, CDR2 FQGTGA. The CDR3 runs to 12 residues. CDR3: CATRTNTGELFF. The CDR3 DNA follows: TGTGCCACCCGGACGAACACCGGGGAGCTGTTTTTT.

This clonotype was found many times. This chain's CDR3 is CASSSTQANQPQHF. The CDR3 nucleotides read TGTGCCAGCAGCTCTACCCAGGCAAATCAGCCCCAGCATTTT. The chain has TRBV7-9 and TRBJ1-5; D not resolved. Germline V gene sequence: CDR1 SEHNR, CDR2 FQNEAQ (reference sequence). V was cut by 4 bases and J by 4 bases, with 11 bases left in between. The CDR3 loop spans 14 amino acids.

This clonotype was seen only a few times. The chain recombines TRBV12-5 with TRBJ2-1; 8 bases match TRBD2. V lost 1 base, J lost 7 bases, and 3 bases stayed unmatched. CDR1 LGHNT and CDR2 FRNRAP come from the germline V gene. The CDR3 runs to 14 residues. CDR3 nucleotide sequence: TGTGCTAGTGGTTTGGGCGGGGGGCCTAATGAGCAGTTCTTC. Amino acid sequence: CASGLGGGPNEQFF.

This clonotype was detected a few times. The chain joins TRBV18 to TRBJ2-7, with TRBD1 matching over 7 bases. CDR1 is KGHSH, CDR2 LQKENI, per germline. V was pared by 3 bases and J by 2 bases, with 7 bases of the junction left unmatched. The CDR3 sequence is 15 residues long. The CDR3 sequence: CASSPSERGPYEQYF. In nucleotides, the CDR3 is TGTGCCAGCTCACCCTCCGAGAGGGGGCCCTACGAGCAGTACTTC. Based on the CDR3 plus reference TRBV18 and TRBJ2-7, the full variable domain is NAGVMQNPRHLVRRRGQEARLRCSPMKGHSHVYWYRQLPEEGLKFMVYLQKENIIDESGMPKERFSAEFPKEGPSILRIQQVVRGDSAAYFCASSPSERGPYEQYFGPGTRLTVT.

This clonotype has more than one count but fewer than ten. The chain combines TRBV6-2 or TRBV6-3 with TRBJ1-5, with 10 nucleotides matching TRBD1. The CDR3 covers 15 residues. With 2 bases clipped from V and 7 bases from J, the junction kept 5 bases outside the gene matches. The germline V gene encodes CDR1 MNHEY and CDR2 SVGEGT. This chain's CDR3 is CASSYGQGGWQPQHF. The CDR3 DNA sequence: TGTGCCAGCAGTTACGGACAGGGGGGATGGCAGCCCCAGCATTTT.

The CDR3 region has the DNA TGTGCCAGCAGTCCCGTTGGGGTTCCGGTGGTATACAATGAGCAGTTCTTC. Its protein product is CASSPVGVPVVYNEQFF. The rearrangement joins TRBV6-2 or TRBV6-3 to TRBJ2-1; D not certain. This CDR3 is 17 amino acids long. Germline-derived CDR1 and CDR2 are MNHEY and SVGEGT. V lost 5 bases to trimming and J lost 4 bases, with 21 bases between them.

This clonotype was counted at least ten times. The chain couples TRBV6-1 to TRBJ2-1; unclear D gene. The CDR3 covers 12 residues. Between the trimmed V and J ends, which lost 6 bases and 3 bases, there was a span of 6 bases. Germline-derived CDR1 and CDR2 are MNHNS and SASEGT. The CDR3 DNA follows: TGTGCCAGCAGCTACGGCTACAATGAGCAGTTCTTC. Its protein product is CASSYGYNEQFF.

This clonotype has just a few counts. This chain links TRBV7-2 with TRBJ2-2, with 14 bases aligning to TRBD2. Trimming at V came to 5 bases and at J to 8 bases, leaving 7 bases not matched to a gene. Germline CDR1 SGHTA, CDR2 FQGNSA. The CDR3 runs to 16 residues. Here the CDR3 DNA reads TGTGCCAGCAGCCGACTAGCGGGAGGGCCTAGGGGGGAGCTGTTTTTT. This translates into CASSRLAGGPRGELFF.

This clonotype came up many times. The chain joins TRBV7-9 to TRBJ1-1; TRBD1 aligns across 9 bases. Germline CDR1 SEHNR, CDR2 FQNEAQ (reference sequence). This CDR3 comprises 15 residues. The V segment lost 5 bases and the J segment 5 bases; nucleotides outside the gene matches: 9. The CDR3 nucleotides read TGTGCCAGCAGCCCGCAACAGGGGGCCAGTACTGAAGCTTTCTTT. It is translated as CASSPQQGASTEAFF.

This clonotype was seen once. The gene calls are TRBV11-3 and TRBJ2-2; 7 bases align to TRBD1. The ends lost 4 bases at V and 9 bases at J; junction bases unmatched: 8. Germline loops: CDR1 SGHNT, CDR2 YENEEA. The CDR3 spans 14 residues. CDR3 sequence (DNA): TGTGCCAGCAGCTCAGGGGGTTCGAACCGGGAGCTGTTTTTT. Protein: CASSSGGSNRELFF. The full variable domain, rest sourced from reference TRBV11-3 and TRBJ2-2, is EAGVVQSPRYKIIEKKQPVAFWCNPISGHNTLYWYLQNLGQGPELLIRYENEEAVDDSQLPKDRFSAERLKGVDSTLKIQPAELGDSAVYLCASSSGGSNRELFFGEGSRLTVL.

The chain combines TRBV6-6 with TRBJ1-1; TRBD1 matches at 8 bases. Germline lookup yields CDR1 MNHNY and CDR2 SVGAGI (reference sequence). The length of the CDR3 is 15 residues. J lost 5 bases, V lost 5 bases, and 10 bases had no gene match. CDR3 loop: CASSRQGLWGTEAFF. Written as DNA, the CDR3 is TGTGCCAGCAGTAGACAGGGGCTATGGGGAACTGAAGCTTTCTTT.

This clonotype was seen repeatedly, ten times or more. The rearrangement uses TRBV6-1 and TRBJ2-7, with TRBD1 identical over 9 bases. The CDR3 loop spans 13 amino acids. Germline V CDR1 and CDR2: MNHNS, SASEGT. V dropped 6 bases and J dropped 9; count of bases not matched to a gene: 9. The CDR3 protein is CASRQGALSGQYF. CDR3 nucleotides: TGTGCCAGCAGACAGGGGGCCCTCTCCGGGCAGTACTTC.

This clonotype was detected many times. The rearrangement joins TRBV7-2 to TRBJ2-7; D is perhaps TRBD2 (6 bases). V gave up 5 bases and J gave up 0 bases, with 20 bases separating them. CDR1 and CDR2 (germline): SGHTA, FQGNSA. This CDR3 region has 17 residues. This chain's CDR3 is CASSVRAGLPSSYEQYF. CDR3 nucleotide sequence: TGTGCCAGCAGCGTTAGAGCGGGTCTCCCTAGCTCCTACGAGCAGTACTTC.

This clonotype showed up just a few times. The rearrangement uses TRBV19 and TRBJ2-3, with a tentative D call TRBD1 (6 bases). Germline lookup yields CDR1 LNHDA and CDR2 SQIVND (reference sequence). V lost 9 bases and J 0 bases, leaving 10 bases between the germline ends. The CDR3 length is 13 residues. The CDR3 region is CASRTGSTDTQYF. The CDR3 nucleotides read TGTGCCAGCCGAACAGGGAGCACAGATACGCAGTATTTT.

This clonotype has a count of ten or more. This chain joins TRBV7-9 and TRBJ2-3, with a tentative D call TRBD2 (5 bases). V lost 1 base and J 6 bases, leaving 17 bases between the germline ends. This CDR3 contains 16 residues. The germline gives CDR1 SEHNR, CDR2 FQNEAQ (reference sequence). The CDR3 DNA sequence: TGTGCCAGCAGCTTAGGAGAGGGCGGAGTTTGGGATACGCAGTATTTT. It encodes CASSLGEGGVWDTQYF.

V usage is TRBV25-1 and J usage is TRBJ2-2; weak D call: TRBD1 (5 bases). CDR1 is MGHDK, CDR2 SYGVNS, per germline. Trimming took off 0 bases at V and 6 bases at J, with 8 bases between the two ends. This CDR3 has 14 residues. CDR3 nucleotide sequence: TGTGCCAGCAGTGAATATGCAGGGCCCGGGGAGCTGTTTTTT. Its protein product is CASSEYAGPGELFF.

The chain joins TRBV28 to TRBJ2-3; TRBD2 matches at 11 bases. This CDR3 spans 15 amino acids. Germline-derived CDR1 and CDR2 are MDHEN and SYDVKM. Trimming removed 7 bases from V and 6 bases from J; junction bases left unmatched: 9. In DNA form, the CDR3 reads TGTGCCAGCATGATAGCGGGAGGGCCGAGGGATACGCAGTATTTT. Amino acid sequence: CASMIAGGPRDTQYF.

This clonotype was observed at least ten times. This chain joins TRBV7-2 and TRBJ1-2, with D perhaps matching TRBD1 (5 bases). The CDR3 is 14 amino acids. The V gene's germline CDR1 is SGHTA and CDR2 FQGNSA. With 6 bases removed from V and 1 base from J, the gap between germline ends came to 12 bases. The CDR3 loop is CASSPDRNNYGYTF. The CDR3 DNA reads as TGTGCCAGCAGTCCAGACAGAAATAACTATGGCTACACCTTC.

This clonotype was recorded a few times. The chain couples TRBV7-4 to TRBJ2-5; 7 nucleotides line up with TRBD1. Trimming removed 4 bases from V and 3 bases from J; junction bases left unmatched: 8. CDR1 is SGHVT, CDR2 SQSDAQ, per germline. This CDR3 region has 15 residues. In DNA form, the CDR3 reads TGTGCCAGCAGCTCTCAGGCGCAGGGGGAAGAGACCCAGTACTTC. This translates into CASSSQAQGEETQYF.